This T cell receptor (beta chain) derives from a study of T-cell reconstitution after alpha-beta-depleted transplantation in children. Study-wide points: One year post-transplant, T-cell counts and diversity were largely derived from T cells produced anew.

For TCRbeta, the library was prepared with unique molecular identifiers. TCRdb used MiXCR to reprocess the PCR reads, holding one entry per CDR3 protein. The top ten hold around 0.8% of the sample, which has 550,000 to 800,000 distinct CDR3 sequences, under 15% seen once. A few counts support this clonotype. The antigen remains undetermined. The length of the CDR3 is 18 residues. Per the germline V gene, CDR1 is MDHEN and CDR2 is SYDVKM. Trimming took 3 bases from V and 2 from J, leaving 21 bases between them. V is TRBV28 and J is TRBJ2-3; no definite D call. Sequenced here: PBMCs, sampled before TCRalphabeta/CD19-depleted stem cell transplant. The sequence derives from a girl aged 2-10 years with congenital amegakaryocytic thrombocytopenia, due to receive a stem cell transplant. The CDR3 spells CASSFFGGGAPHTDTQYF. DNA for the CDR3: TGTGCCAGCAGTTTTTTTGGCGGTGGAGCCCCCCACACAGATACGCAGTATTTT.